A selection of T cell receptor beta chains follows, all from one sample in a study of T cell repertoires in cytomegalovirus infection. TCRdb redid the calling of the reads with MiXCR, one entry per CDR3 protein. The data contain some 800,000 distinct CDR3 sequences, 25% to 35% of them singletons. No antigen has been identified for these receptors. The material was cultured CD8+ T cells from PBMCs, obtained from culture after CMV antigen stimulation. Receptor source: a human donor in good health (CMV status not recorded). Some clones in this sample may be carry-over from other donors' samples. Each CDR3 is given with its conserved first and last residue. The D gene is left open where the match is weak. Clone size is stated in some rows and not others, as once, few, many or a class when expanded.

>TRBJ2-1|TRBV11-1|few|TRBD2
TGTGCCAGCAGCTTAGCTCCTAGCGGCCTTTACAATGAGCAGTTCTTC
CASSLAPSGLYNEQFF
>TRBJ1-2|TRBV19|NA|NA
TGTGCCAGTAGTATTTCCTTTCAGTACAGGGCTACTAACTATGGCTACACCTTC
CASSISFQYRATNYGYTF
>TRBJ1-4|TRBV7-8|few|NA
TGTGCCAGCAGCTTAGAACAGGGCCGTGAAAAACTGTTTTTT
CASSLEQGREKLFF
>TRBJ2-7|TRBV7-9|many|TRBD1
TGTGCCAGCAGCTTAGTGGGACAGGGGCCCTCCTACGAGCAGTACTTC
CASSLVGQGPSYEQYF
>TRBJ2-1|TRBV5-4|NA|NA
TGTGCCAGCAGCTTGGTTGCGGGGATGAATGAGCAGTTCTTC
CASSLVAGMNEQFF
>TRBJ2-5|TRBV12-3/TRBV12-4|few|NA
TGTGCCAGCGGTGAAGCGGAGACCCAGTACTTC
CASGEAETQYF
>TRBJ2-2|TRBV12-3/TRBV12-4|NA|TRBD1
TGTGCCAGCAGTTTAAAGGGCAGGGGGCAAACCGGGGAGCTGTTTTTT
CASSLKGRGQTGELFF
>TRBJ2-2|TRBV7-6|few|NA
TGTGCCAGCAGCCGGAGTGGGGGTACCGGGGAGCTGTTTTTT
CASSRSGGTGELFF
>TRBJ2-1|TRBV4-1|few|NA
TGCGCCAGCAGCCAAGGGACAGCGACAAACAATGAGCAGTTCTTC
CASSQGTATNNEQFF
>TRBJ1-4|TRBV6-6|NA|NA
TGTGCCACCCAGGGGAATGCGGATGAAAAACTGTTTTTT
CATQGNADEKLFF
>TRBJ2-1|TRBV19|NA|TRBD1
TGTGCCAGTAGTATCGGCGACTTAAGTTGGGACAGAGTCCCCTACAATGAGCAGTTCTTC
CASSIGDLSWDRVPYNEQFF
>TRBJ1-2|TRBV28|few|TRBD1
TGTGCCAGCAGTTCTGGTACAGGGGTGAGCTATGGCTACACCTTC
CASSSGTGVSYGYTF
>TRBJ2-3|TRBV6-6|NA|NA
TGTGCCAGCAGTTCTGGGGCGGGGACGGCAGATACGCAGTATTTT
CASSSGAGTADTQYF
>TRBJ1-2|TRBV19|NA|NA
TGTGCCAGTAGCTACCGACAGATAGCTAACTATGGCTACACCTTC
CASSYRQIANYGYTF
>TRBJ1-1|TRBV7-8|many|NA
TGTGCCGCCGAGAGTCGAAGCACTGAAGCTTTCTTT
CAAESRSTEAFF
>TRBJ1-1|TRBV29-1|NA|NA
TGCAGCGACCATGTGACGGCTTCCAATGGTGCTTTCTTT
CSDHVTASNGAFF
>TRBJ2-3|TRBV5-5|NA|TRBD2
TGTGCCAGCAGCTTGGAGGGACTAGCCCGCGATACGCAGTATTTT
CASSLEGLARDTQYF
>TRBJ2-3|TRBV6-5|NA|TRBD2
TGTGCCAGCCGGCGGGGGTGGGCATCCCTGGCAGATACGCAGTATTTT
CASRRGWASLADTQYF
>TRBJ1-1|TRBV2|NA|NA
TGTGCCAGCATCCTTGGCGGGTCCGAGGCCGGGGCTTTCTTT
CASILGGSEAGAFF
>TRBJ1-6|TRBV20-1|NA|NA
TGCAGTGCTAGAGTACAGGGACCCCTCCACTTT
CSARVQGPLHF
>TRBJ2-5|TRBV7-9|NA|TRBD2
TGTGCCAGCAGCTTCAGACTAGCGGGGGTTGAGACCCAGTACTTC
CASSFRLAGVETQYF
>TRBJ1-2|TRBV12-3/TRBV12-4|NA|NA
TGTGCCAGCAGCCCAGTTCACTATGGCTACACCTTC
CASSPVHYGYTF
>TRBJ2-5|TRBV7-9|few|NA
TGTGCCAGCAGCCTCCTGATAGGACCCCAAGAGACCCAGTACTTC
CASSLLIGPQETQYF
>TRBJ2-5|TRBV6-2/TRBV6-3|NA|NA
TGTGCCAGCAGAAAAGGGGGGGAGACCCAGTACTTC
CASRKGGETQYF
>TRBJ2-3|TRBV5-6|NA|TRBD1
TGTGCCAGCAGCTTAGGACAGGGATTCACAGATACGCAGTATTTT
CASSLGQGFTDTQYF
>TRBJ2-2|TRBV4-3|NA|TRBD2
TGCGCCAGCAGCCAAGACCCGGGGGGGCTGGGCACCGGGGAGCTGTTTTTT
CASSQDPGGLGTGELFF
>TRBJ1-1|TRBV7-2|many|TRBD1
TGTGCCAGCAGCTTAAGGGGGACAGCCGAAGCTTTCTTT
CASSLRGTAEAFF
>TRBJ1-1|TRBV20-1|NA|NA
TGCAGTGCTAGAGCCGATCCCGCCTCTGAAGCTTTCTTT
CSARADPASEAFF
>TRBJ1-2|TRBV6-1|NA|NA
TGTGCCAGCAGTCTACTGGACGGATACTATGGCTACACCTTC
CASSLLDGYYGYTF
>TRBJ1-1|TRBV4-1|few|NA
TGCGCCAGCAGCCAATATACCGGACAATTGAACACTGAAGCTTTCTTT
CASSQYTGQLNTEAFF
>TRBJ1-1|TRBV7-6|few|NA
TGTGCCAGCAGCTTATTTAAGAACACTGAAGCTTTCTTT
CASSLFKNTEAFF
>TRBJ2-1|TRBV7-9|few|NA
TGTGCCAGCAGCTTAATTCCGGGGACGGGCTACAATGAGCAGTTCTTC
CASSLIPGTGYNEQFF
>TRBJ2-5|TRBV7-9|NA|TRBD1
TGTGCCAGCAAAAGAAACTCGGGGACAGAGAAAGAGACCCAGTACTTC
CASKRNSGTEKETQYF